Described below is a single T cell receptor beta chain sequence and its context. Some clones are missing from TCRdb's copy, which holds only in-frame ones; the method was immunoSEQ multiplex PCR. The table records over 50,000 clones, 70% to 90% of them present only once. The data derive from a study of blood T cell repertoires in COVID-19. The CDR3 is 14 residues long. The germline V gene encodes CDR1 LGHNA and CDR2 YNFKEQ. V gave up 0 bases and J gave up 8 bases, with 13 bases separating them. The chain links TRBV4-2 to TRBJ1-2; D unresolved. The TCR was taken from a man between 60 and 75 years old with acute or convalescent COVID-19. The source material was peripheral blood. DNA of the CDR3: TGTGCCAGCAGCCAAGAAGCGGCGACCCGGGGCTACACCTTC. Its protein product is CASSQEAATRGYTF.